This T cell receptor (beta chain) was sequenced in a study of T cells in Graves' hyperthyroidism and ophthalmopathy. On the study more broadly: Any treatment followed the collection of peripheral blood at initial diagnosis. Study findings and constraints: Among thyroid clonotypes expanded above 0.001, most also appeared in blood.

This clonotype was detected many times. As yet, its antigen is unknown. The patients, who ranged from 18 to 65 in age, presented with newly diagnosed hyperthyroidism lasting under 2 months. Template material for amplifying TCR beta CDR3 regions consisted of RNA transcripts. The HTBI primer set was used in a first-round RT-PCR of the TCR CDR3. MiXCR, run by TCRdb on the multiplex PCR reads, gives a single entry per CDR3 protein. The table shows 340,000 or so distinct CDR3 sequences, with approximately 18% occurring only once. Germline V CDR1 and CDR2: SGHRS, YFSETQ. The J segment lost 0 bases and the V segment lost 3 bases, leaving 6 bases of the junction unmatched. This CDR3 has 15 residues.

Sample: blood. The sequence derives from a woman aged 45 to 65 with Graves' hyperthyroidism. This chain uses TRBV5-1 with TRBJ2-7; 7 bases align to TRBD2. Here the CDR3 DNA reads TGCGCCAGCAGCTGGGTGGGCGGGAGCTCCTACGAGCAGTACTTC. Its protein product is CASSWVGGSSYEQYF.